Listed below are T cell receptor beta chains from one sample, sequenced in a study of human T cells and chemical hapten exposure. One entry per CDR3 protein, called by TCRdb with MiXCR from the RACE reads. The sample lists roughly 80,000 distinct CDR3 sequences; about 8.6% were seen once. Material: whole blood. These receptor sequences come from a female donor in good health. Some clones in this sample may be carry-over from other donors' samples. Both conserved end residues are part of each CDR3. Each record gives: J gene, clone size, D gene, V gene, CDR3 DNA, CDR3 protein. D genes are given only for firm matches. Clone size is given for some rows only: seen once, a few or many times, or a class if the clone is expanded.

>TRBJ2-6|few|.|TRBV7-3
TGTGCCAGCAGCTTAACGCCTTCGGGCTCTGGGGCCAACGTCCTGACTTTC
CASSLTPSGSGANVLTF
>TRBJ2-1|few|.|TRBV6-2/TRBV6-3
TGTGCCAGCAGTTACGGGGGTTTGGGGTCTGAGCAGTTCTTC
CASSYGGLGSEQFF
>TRBJ1-6|few|.|TRBV20-1
TGCAGTGCTAAACCTTTTGGGAGCTCCTATAATTCACCCCTCCACTTT
CSAKPFGSSYNSPLHF
>TRBJ2-2|few|TRBD1|TRBV4-3
TGCGCCAGCAGCCAACTCGGGCAGGGGGTAAAGGACACCGGGGAGCTGTTTTTT
CASSQLGQGVKDTGELFF
>TRBJ1-6|.|TRBD1|TRBV6-6
TGTGCCAGCAGTTCCCGGGACAGTTTTTATTCACCCCTCCACTTT
CASSSRDSFYSPLHF
>TRBJ2-3|.|TRBD1|TRBV5-5
TGTGCCAGCAGCTTTCCGCGCGGGACAGGGTTAGATACGCAGTATTTT
CASSFPRGTGLDTQYF
>TRBJ1-2|few|TRBD1|TRBV12-3/TRBV12-4
TGTGCCAGCAGACCCCCGGGACAGGGTTCTCTTGGCTACACCTTC
CASRPPGQGSLGYTF
>TRBJ2-7|.|.|TRBV12-3/TRBV12-4
TGTGCCAGCAGTGATGAGGGGCTGGGGCAGTACTTC
CASSDEGLGQYF
>TRBJ2-1|many|TRBD2|TRBV6-5
TGTGCCAGCCACGGTGGGGCTAGCGGGTCAAGCTCCTACAATGAGCAGTTCTTC
CASHGGASGSSSYNEQFF
>TRBJ2-6|many|TRBD2|TRBV7-9
TGTGCCAGCAGCTTAGTGTCCATGGGGGGGGACCTTGGGGCCAACGTCCTGACTTTC
CASSLVSMGGDLGANVLTF
>TRBJ2-1|many|.|TRBV6-2/TRBV6-3
TGTGCCAGCAGTTACTCGAAATCCTTCTCACCGTTCTTC
CASSYSKSFSPFF
>TRBJ1-5|.|TRBD1|TRBV20-1
TGCAGTGCTAGTCAGGGGGCAATCTTCGGGAGCAATCAGCCCCAGCATTTT
CSASQGAIFGSNQPQHF
>TRBJ1-4|many|.|TRBV10-3
TGTGCCACCAGGCAGTCCTGGAATGAAAAACTGTTTTTT
CATRQSWNEKLFF
>TRBJ2-1|.|.|TRBV6-1
TGTGCCAGCAGTGAAACAAGGACTGTGAATGAGCAGTTCTTC
CASSETRTVNEQFF
>TRBJ2-4|many|.|TRBV10-3
TGTGCCATCAGTGTGGTTAACTCAGCCAAAAACATTCAGTACTTC
CAISVVNSAKNIQYF
>TRBJ2-5|few|TRBD2|TRBV6-5
TGTGCCAGCAGTCCCCCGGGGGGGGCTAAAGAGACCCAGTACTTC
CASSPPGGAKETQYF
>TRBJ2-3|many|.|TRBV7-6
TGTGCCAGCAGCCTCCGGGACTTAACCACAGATACGCAGTATTTT
CASSLRDLTTDTQYF
>TRBJ2-7|many|.|TRBV7-2
TGTGCCAGCAGCTCCTCTACGGAAAAAGTCTACGAGCAGTACTTC
CASSSSTEKVYEQYF